The 5 T cell receptor beta chains below come from one sample, sequenced in a study of cytomegalovirus exposure and HLA in healthy donors. The PCR contained 60 Vbeta and 13 Jbeta primers. Produced via immunoSEQ multiplex PCR; TCRdb's table is partial and in-frame only. The top ten hold approximately 2.2% of the sample, which has 150,000 to 200,000 clones, roughly 83% seen once. Sequencing was performed on PBMCs. The receptors shown here come from a woman between 50 and 59 years old in good health and CMV-seronegative.

The rearrangement uses TRBV5-1 and TRBJ2-3; TRBD2 agrees at 8 bases. This CDR3 comprises 15 residues. V shed 0 bases and J 5 bases; nucleotides not matched to a gene: 5. Per germline, CDR1 SGHRS and CDR2 YFSETQ. CDR3 in DNA: TGCGCCAGCAGCTTGGAGGTGCGGGGGGTAGATACGCAGTATTTT. Translating it yields CASSLEVRGVDTQYF.

The CDR3 DNA is TGTGCCAGCAGTTTGGGACAACCCCGGAATGAGCAGTTCTTC. It yields the protein CASSLGQPRNEQFF. V and J are TRBV28 and TRBJ2-1; D might be TRBD1 (6 bases). This CDR3 comprises 14 residues. Trimming cost V 3 bases and J 7 bases, with 13 bases left between them. Germline-derived CDR1 and CDR2 are MDHEN and SYDVKM.

This clone was counted a single time. V is TRBV2 and J is TRBJ2-5; possible D gene TRBD2, 7 bases. The J call is in doubt because the DNA end fits TRBJ2-7 better. CDR1 is SNHLY, CDR2 FYNNEI, per germline. The CDR3 totals 14 residues. CDR3 bases: TGTGCCAGCAGTGGTAGGCGGGGGCTATTCGAGCAGTACTTC. It codes for CASSGRRGLFEQYF.

The gene calls are TRBV4-2 and TRBJ2-5; the D gene is possibly TRBD2 (6 bases). The germline gives CDR1 LGHNA, CDR2 YNFKEQ. This CDR3 is 17 amino acids long. V dropped 0 bases and J dropped 1 base, with 15 bases sitting between them. CDR3: CASSQDRSAGPQETQYF. The CDR3 bases are TGTGCCAGCAGCCAAGATCGGTCGGCGGGGCCCCAAGAGACCCAGTACTTC.

The chain couples TRBV7-7 to TRBJ2-7, with 9 nucleotides matching TRBD1. The ends lost 1 base at V and 2 bases at J; junction bases unmatched: 0. CDR3 length equals 14 residues. CDR1 is SSHAT and CDR2 is FNYEAQ in the germline V gene (reference sequence). CDR3 loop: CASSLGTGAYEQYF. The CDR3 nucleotides read TGTGCCAGCAGCTTAGGGACAGGGGCCTACGAGCAGTACTTC.